This passage covers 5 T cell receptor beta chains from one sample sequenced in a study of blood T cell repertoires in COVID-19. TCRdb's table, derived via immunoSEQ multiplex PCR, lists solely in-frame clones and lacks some. The sample holds about 270,000 clones, approximately 77% seen once. The sample consisted of peripheral blood. The receptors originated from a woman under 30 with acute or convalescent COVID-19.

With regard to this clone: Other DNA sequences in the same sample also yield this CDR3. The chain has TRBV7-2 and TRBJ2-7, with 7 bases fitting TRBD2. Germline trimming cut 3 bases from V and 4 bases from J; bases unmatched to any gene: 3. The CDR3 length is 13 residues. Germline lookup yields CDR1 SGHTA and CDR2 FQGNSA. In DNA form, the CDR3 reads TGTGCCAGCAGCTTGGGAGGGCCTTACGAGCAGTACTTC. Translating it yields CASSLGGPYEQYF.

The genes are TRBV7-8 and TRBJ2-7, with 7 bases aligning to TRBD1. Germline-derived CDR1 and CDR2 are SGHVS and FQNEAQ. CDR3 length: 15 amino acids. The junction had 9 bases not matched to a gene; V was cut back by 5 bases and J by 2 bases. CDR3 in amino acids: CASSPRTGLPYEQYF. CDR3 coding DNA: TGTGCCAGCAGCCCGAGGACAGGTCTTCCCTACGAGCAGTACTTC.

The CDR3: CASSVGGGLGAGELFF. The DNA for the CDR3 is TGTGCCAGCAGCGTAGGTGGGGGACTAGGGGCCGGGGAGCTGTTTTTT. V usage is TRBV9 and J usage is TRBJ2-2; TRBD2 aligns across 8 bases. The V gene's germline CDR1 is SGDLS and CDR2 YYNGEE. The CDR3 contains 16 residues. V shed 0 bases, J shed 6 bases, and the junction held 7 bases outside the gene matches.

The chain couples TRBV11-3 to TRBJ1-1; 7 positions agree with TRBD1. V gave up 5 bases and J gave up 0 bases; unmatched junction bases: 6. Germline V CDR1 and CDR2: SGHNT, YENEEA. The CDR3 loop spans 15 amino acids. The CDR3 bases are TGTGCCAGCAGCCCCGGGACAGACATGAACACTGAAGCTTTCTTT. Amino acid sequence: CASSPGTDMNTEAFF.

This clone appeared once. The genes are TRBV7-2 and TRBJ2-7, with TRBD1 matching over 8 bases. V was clipped by 5 bases and J by 7 bases; unmatched bases: 13. This CDR3 is 15 amino acids long. Per the germline V gene, CDR1 is SGHTA and CDR2 is FQGNSA. CDR3 sequence: CASSPPPRGRGEQYF. The CDR3 bases are TGTGCCAGCAGCCCCCCACCCAGGGGGCGAGGGGAGCAGTACTTC.